This paragraph reports one T cell receptor beta chain. This CDR3 is built from 14 residues. V lost 5 bases, J lost 0 bases, and 10 bases lay in between. CDR1 is SGHAT and CDR2 is FQNNGV in the germline V gene. The data were obtained in a study of control samples from healthy donors and cancer patients. Sequenced by immunoSEQ multiplex PCR; TCRdb stores in-frame clones only, minus some. The sample records around 130,000 clones, around 89% being singletons. The chain carries TRBV11-2 and TRBJ1-1, with D possibly matching TRBD1 (6 bases). The sample comprised blood. The sequence derives from a man in his forties or fifties in good health. The CDR3 here is CASSPHRVNTEAFF. The CDR3 nucleotides read TGTGCCAGCAGCCCCCACAGGGTGAACACTGAAGCTTTCTTT.